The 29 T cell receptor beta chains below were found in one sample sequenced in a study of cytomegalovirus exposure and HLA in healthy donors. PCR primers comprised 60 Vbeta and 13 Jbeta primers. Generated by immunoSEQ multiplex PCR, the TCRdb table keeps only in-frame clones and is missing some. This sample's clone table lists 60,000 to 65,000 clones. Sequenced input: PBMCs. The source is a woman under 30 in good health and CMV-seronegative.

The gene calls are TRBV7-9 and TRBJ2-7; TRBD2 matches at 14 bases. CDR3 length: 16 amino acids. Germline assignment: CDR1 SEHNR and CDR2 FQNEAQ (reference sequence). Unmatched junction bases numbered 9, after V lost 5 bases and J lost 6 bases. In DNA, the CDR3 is TGTGCCAGCAGCCCCCTGGGACTAGCGGGAGATAGCGAGCAGTACTTC. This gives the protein CASSPLGLAGDSEQYF.

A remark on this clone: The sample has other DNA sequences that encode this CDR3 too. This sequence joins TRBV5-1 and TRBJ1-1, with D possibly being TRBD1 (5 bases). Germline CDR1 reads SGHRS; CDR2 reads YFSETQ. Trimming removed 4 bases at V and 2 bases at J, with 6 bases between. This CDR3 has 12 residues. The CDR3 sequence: CASSDSNTEAFF. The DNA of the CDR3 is TGCGCCAGCAGCGACAGCAACACTGAAGCTTTCTTT.

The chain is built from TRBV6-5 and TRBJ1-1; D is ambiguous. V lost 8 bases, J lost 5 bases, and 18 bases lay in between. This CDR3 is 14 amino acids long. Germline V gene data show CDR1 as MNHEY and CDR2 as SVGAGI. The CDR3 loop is CASHEWARDTEAFF. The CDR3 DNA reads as TGTGCCAGCCACGAATGGGCCCGAGATACTGAAGCTTTCTTT.

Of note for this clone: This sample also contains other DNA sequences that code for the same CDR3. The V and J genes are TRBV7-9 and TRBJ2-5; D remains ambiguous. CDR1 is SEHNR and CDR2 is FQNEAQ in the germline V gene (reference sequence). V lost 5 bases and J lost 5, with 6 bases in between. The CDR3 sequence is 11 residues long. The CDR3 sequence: CASSPGETQYF. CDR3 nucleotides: TGTGCCAGCAGCCCCGGGGAGACCCAGTACTTC.

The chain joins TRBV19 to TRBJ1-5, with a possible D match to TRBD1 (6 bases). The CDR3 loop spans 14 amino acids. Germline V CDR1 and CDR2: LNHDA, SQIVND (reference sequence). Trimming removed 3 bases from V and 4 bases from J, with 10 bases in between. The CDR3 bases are TGTGCCAGTAGTATCCCGGACAGTAATCAGCCCCAGCATTTT. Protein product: CASSIPDSNQPQHF.

The CDR3 coding sequence is TGTGCCAGCAGTTTAGGGGCAGGCGGCGCGCAGTATTTT. Amino acids: CASSLGAGGAQYF. The chain carries TRBV28 and TRBJ2-3; D possibly corresponds to TRBD1 (5 bases). V was shortened by 2 bases and J by 10 bases, with 13 bases between the two germline ends. The germline V gene has CDR1 MDHEN and CDR2 SYDVKM. The CDR3 contains 13 residues.

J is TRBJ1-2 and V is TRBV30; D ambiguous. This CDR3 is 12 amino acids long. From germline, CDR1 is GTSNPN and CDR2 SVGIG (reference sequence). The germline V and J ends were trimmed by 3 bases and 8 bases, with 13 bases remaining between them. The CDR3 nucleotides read TGTGCCTGGAGGGCGTCCGGAGGGGGCTACACCTTC. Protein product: CAWRASGGGYTF.

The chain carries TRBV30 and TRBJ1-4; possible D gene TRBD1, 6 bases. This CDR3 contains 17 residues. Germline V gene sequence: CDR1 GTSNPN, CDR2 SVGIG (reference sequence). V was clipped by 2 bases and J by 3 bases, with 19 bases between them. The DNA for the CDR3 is TGTGCCTGGAGTCCTCCTACAGGGTCCAACTCTAATGAAAAACTGTTTTTT. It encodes CAWSPPTGSNSNEKLFF.

The CDR3 sequence is CSVEGIVSVNTEAFF. Here the CDR3 DNA reads TGCAGCGTTGAAGGAATAGTCAGCGTGAACACTGAAGCTTTCTTT. The chain employs TRBV29-1 and TRBJ1-1; D is uncertain. This CDR3 contains 15 residues. Germline V CDR1 and CDR2: SQVTM, ANQGSEA. V lost 1 base and J lost 0, with 12 bases in between.

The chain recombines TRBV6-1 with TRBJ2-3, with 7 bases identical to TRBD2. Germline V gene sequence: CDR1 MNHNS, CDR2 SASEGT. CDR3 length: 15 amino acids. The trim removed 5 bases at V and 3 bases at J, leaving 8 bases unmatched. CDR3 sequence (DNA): TGTGCCAGCAGTCTCTCCCAGGGAGGGACAGATACGCAGTATTTT. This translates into CASSLSQGGTDTQYF.

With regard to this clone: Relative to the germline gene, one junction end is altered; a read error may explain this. DNA for the CDR3: TGTGCCAGTGGGGACAGGGAAAATACTGAAGATTTCTTT. The encoded protein is CASGDRENTEDFF. V is TRBV6-1 and J is TRBJ1-1; 9 nucleotides align to TRBD1. Germline V gives CDR1 MNHNS, CDR2 SASEGT. This CDR3 region has 13 residues.

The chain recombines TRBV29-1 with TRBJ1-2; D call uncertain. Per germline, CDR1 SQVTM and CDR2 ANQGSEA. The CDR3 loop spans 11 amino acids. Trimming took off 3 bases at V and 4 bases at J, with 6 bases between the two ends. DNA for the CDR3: TGCAGCGTTGAGCACGGCTATGGCTACACCTTC. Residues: CSVEHGYGYTF.

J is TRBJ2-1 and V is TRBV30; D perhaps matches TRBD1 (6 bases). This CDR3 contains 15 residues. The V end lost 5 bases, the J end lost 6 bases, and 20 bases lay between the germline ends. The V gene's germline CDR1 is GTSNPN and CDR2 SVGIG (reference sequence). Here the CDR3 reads CAWWLGDRRSNEQFF. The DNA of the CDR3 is TGTGCCTGGTGGTTAGGTGACAGGAGGAGCAATGAGCAGTTCTTC. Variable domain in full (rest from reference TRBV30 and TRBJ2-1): SQTIHQWPATLVQPVGSPLSLECTVEGTSNPNLYWYRQAAGRGLQLLFYSVGIGQISSEVPQNLSASRPQDRQFILSSKKLLLSDSGFYLCAWWLGDRRSNEQFFGPGTRLTVL.

The chain's CDR3 is CASSQQGPRSGNTIYF. CDR3 bases: TGTGCCAGTAGCCAACAGGGTCCTCGCTCTGGAAACACCATATATTTT. The V gene is TRBV19, the J gene TRBJ1-3; perhaps TRBD1 as D (6 bases). V dropped 6 bases and J dropped 0 bases, with 15 bases sitting between them. The CDR3 is made up of 16 amino acids. Germline assignment: CDR1 LNHDA and CDR2 SQIVND (reference sequence).

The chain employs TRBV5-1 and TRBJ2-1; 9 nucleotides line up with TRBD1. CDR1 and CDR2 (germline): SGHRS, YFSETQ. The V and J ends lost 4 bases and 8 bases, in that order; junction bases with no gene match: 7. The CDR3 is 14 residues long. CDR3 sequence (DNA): TGCGCCAGCAGCGTCGGGACAGGGATTGATGAGCAGTTCTTC. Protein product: CASSVGTGIDEQFF. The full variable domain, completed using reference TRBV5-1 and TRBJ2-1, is KAGVTQTPRYLIKTRGQQVTLSCSPISGHRSVSWYQQTPGQGLQFLFEYFSETQRNKGNFPGRFSGRQFSNSRSEMNVSTLELGDSALYLCASSVGTGIDEQFFGPGTRLTVL.

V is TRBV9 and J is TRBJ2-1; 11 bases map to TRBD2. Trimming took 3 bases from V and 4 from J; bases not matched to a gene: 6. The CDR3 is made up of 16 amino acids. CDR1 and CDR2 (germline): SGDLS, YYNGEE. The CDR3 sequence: CASSGGGTSGYNEQFF. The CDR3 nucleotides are TGTGCCAGCAGCGGGGGGGGGACTAGCGGATACAATGAGCAGTTCTTC.

CDR3 sequence (DNA): TGTGCCAGCAGCCTGGGAGGGGAAAAACTGTTTTTT. It is translated as CASSLGGEKLFF. The chain combines TRBV7-2 with TRBJ1-4; the D is unclear. The CDR3 has 12 amino acids. CDR1 is SGHTA, CDR2 FQGNSA, per germline. V lost 5 bases and J 8 bases, leaving 9 bases between the germline ends. Filled out from reference TRBV7-2 and TRBJ1-4, the complete variable domain reads GAGVSQSPSNKVTEKGKDVELRCDPISGHTALYWYRQSLGQGLEFLIYFQGNSAPDKSGLPSDRFSAERTGGSVSTLTIQRTQQEDSAVYLCASSLGGEKLFFGSGTQLSVL.

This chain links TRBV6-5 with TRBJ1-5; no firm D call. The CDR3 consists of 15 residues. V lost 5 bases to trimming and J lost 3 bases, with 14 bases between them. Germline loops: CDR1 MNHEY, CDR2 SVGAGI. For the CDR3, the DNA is TGTGCCAGCAGTGTGGGAGGGCCACTCAATCAGCCCCAGCATTTT. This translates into CASSVGGPLNQPQHF.

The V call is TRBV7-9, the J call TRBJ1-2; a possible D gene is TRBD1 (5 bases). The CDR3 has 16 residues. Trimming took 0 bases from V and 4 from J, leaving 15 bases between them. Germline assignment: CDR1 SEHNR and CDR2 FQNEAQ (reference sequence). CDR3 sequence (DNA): TGTGCCAGCAGCTTAGCAGGAGGGACCCTCAGCTATGGCTACACCTTC. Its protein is CASSLAGGTLSYGYTF. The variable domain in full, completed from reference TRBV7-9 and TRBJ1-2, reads DTGVSQNPRHKITKRGQNVTFRCDPISEHNRLYWYRQTLGQGPEFLTYFQNEAQLEKSRLLSDRFSAERPKGSFSTLEIQRTEQGDSAMYLCASSLAGGTLSYGYTFGSGTRLTVV.

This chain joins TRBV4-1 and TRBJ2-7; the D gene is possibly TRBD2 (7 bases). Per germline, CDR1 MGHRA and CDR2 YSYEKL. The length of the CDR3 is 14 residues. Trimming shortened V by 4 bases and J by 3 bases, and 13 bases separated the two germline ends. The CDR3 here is CASSLGGGNYEQYF. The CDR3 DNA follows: TGCGCCAGCAGCCTGGGAGGGGGGAACTACGAGCAGTACTTC.

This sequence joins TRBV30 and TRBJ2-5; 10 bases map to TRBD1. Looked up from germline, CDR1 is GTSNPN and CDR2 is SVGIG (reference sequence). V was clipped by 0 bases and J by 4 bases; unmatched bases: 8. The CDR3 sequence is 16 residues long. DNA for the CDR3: TGTGCCTGGAGTGTAATGTCTGGGACAGGGGCAGAGACCCAGTACTTC. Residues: CAWSVMSGTGAETQYF.

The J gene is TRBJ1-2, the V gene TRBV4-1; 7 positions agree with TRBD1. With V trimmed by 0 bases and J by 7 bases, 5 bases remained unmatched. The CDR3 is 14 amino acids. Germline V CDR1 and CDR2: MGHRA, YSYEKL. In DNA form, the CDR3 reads TGCGCCAGCAGCCAAGATGGGCAGGGGGGTGGCTACACCTTC. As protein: CASSQDGQGGGYTF.

CDR3 residues: CASSPSGTVNGYTF. The CDR3 DNA sequence: TGTGCCAGCAGCCCATCCGGGACAGTAAATGGCTACACCTTC. The rearrangement uses TRBV7-6 and TRBJ1-2; TRBD1 matches at 7 bases. Germline CDR1 SGHVS, CDR2 FNYEAQ. The V gene end was trimmed by 5 bases and the J gene end by 6 bases; junction bases not matched to a gene: 9. This CDR3 has 14 residues.

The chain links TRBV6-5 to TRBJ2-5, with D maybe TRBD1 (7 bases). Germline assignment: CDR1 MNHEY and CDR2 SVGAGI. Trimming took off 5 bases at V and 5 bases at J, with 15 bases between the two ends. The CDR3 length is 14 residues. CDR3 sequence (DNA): TGTGCCAGCAGTCGTAAGGGGGCGGGGGAGACCCAGTACTTC. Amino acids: CASSRKGAGETQYF.

The CDR3 region is CASSLEWGTGIDNEQFF. CDR3 DNA: TGCGCCAGCAGCTTGGAGTGGGGGACAGGGATAGACAATGAGCAGTTCTTC. The chain combines TRBV5-1 with TRBJ2-1, with TRBD1 identical over 9 bases. This CDR3 is built from 17 residues. Trimming removed 0 bases from V and 5 bases from J; junction bases left unmatched: 9. Germline CDR1 SGHRS, CDR2 YFSETQ.

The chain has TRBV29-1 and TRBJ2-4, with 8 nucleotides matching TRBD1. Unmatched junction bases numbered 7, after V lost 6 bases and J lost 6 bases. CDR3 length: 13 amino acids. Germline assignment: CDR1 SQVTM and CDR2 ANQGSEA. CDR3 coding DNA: TGCAGCGTGCGCAGGGGGCTCGGAAACATTCAGTACTTC. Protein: CSVRRGLGNIQYF.

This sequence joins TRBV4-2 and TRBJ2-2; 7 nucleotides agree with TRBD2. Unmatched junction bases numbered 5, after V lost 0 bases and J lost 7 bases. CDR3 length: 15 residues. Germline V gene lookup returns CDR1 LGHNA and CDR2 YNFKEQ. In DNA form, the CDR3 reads TGTGCCAGCAGCCAAGAGACGGGAGGAGGCGGGGAGCTGTTTTTT. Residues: CASSQETGGGGELFF.

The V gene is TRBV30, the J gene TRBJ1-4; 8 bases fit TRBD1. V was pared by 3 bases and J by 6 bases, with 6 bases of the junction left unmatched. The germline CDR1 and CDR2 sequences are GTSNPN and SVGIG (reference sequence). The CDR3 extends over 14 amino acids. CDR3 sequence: CAWRTGDLDEKLFF. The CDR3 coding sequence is TGTGCCTGGAGGACAGGGGACTTGGATGAAAAACTGTTTTTT.

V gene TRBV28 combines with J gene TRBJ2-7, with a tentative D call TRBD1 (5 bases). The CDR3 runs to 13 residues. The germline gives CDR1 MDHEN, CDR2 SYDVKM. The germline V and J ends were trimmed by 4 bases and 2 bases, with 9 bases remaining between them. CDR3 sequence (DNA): TGTGCCAGCAGTTATACAGGTCCCTACGAGCAGTACTTC. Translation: CASSYTGPYEQYF.